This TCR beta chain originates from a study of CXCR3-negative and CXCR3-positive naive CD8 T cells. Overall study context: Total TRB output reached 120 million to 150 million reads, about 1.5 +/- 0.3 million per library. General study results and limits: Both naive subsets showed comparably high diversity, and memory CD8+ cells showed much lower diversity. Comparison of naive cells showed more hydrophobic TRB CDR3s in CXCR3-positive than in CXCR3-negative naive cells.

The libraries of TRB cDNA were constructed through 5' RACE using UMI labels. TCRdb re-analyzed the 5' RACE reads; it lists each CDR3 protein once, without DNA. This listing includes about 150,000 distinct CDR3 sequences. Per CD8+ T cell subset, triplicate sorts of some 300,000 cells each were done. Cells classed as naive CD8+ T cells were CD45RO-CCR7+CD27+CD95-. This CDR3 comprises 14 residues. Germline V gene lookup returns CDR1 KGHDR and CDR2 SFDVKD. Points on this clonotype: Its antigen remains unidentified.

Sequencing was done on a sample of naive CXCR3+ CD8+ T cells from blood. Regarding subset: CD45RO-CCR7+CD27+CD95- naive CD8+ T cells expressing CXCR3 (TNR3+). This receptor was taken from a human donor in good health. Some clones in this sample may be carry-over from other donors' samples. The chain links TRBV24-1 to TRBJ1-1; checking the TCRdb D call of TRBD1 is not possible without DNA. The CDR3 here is CATSDLQTGKGAFF.